The 26 T cell receptor beta chains below come from one sample, sequenced in a study of blood T cell repertoires in COVID-19 (dated by TCRdb to the early 2020s). Library preparation employed the immunoSEQ multiplex PCR assay. TCRdb obtained this table from immuneACCESS and retained in-frame rearrangements with V and J assigned. These tables miss some clones; where compared with another copy, unresolved V genes account for less than half of the shortfall, and the remainder is unexplained. Recorded for this sample are some 130,000 clones; about 89% of them occurred a single time. The top ten clones comprise 18% of the sample. Sequencing used peripheral blood. These TCRs come from a man in his fifties with active or convalescent COVID-19.

The genes are TRBV2 and TRBJ1-1, with unresolved D. CDR1 SNHLY and CDR2 FYNNEI come from the germline V gene. Between the trimmed V and J ends, which lost 4 bases and 0 bases, there was a span of 12 bases. The CDR3 runs 15 residues. In nucleotides, the CDR3 is TGTGCCAGCAGTGTCGCCATCGGGTTGAACACTGAAGCTTTCTTT. Translated, it gives CASSVAIGLNTEAFF.

This clone was counted a single time. The chain recombines TRBV6-5 with TRBJ2-7; the D gene is possibly TRBD2 (6 bases). The V gene lost 4 bases and the J gene lost 2 bases, with 12 bases spanning the gap. The CDR3 sequence is 14 residues long. Per the germline V gene, CDR1 is MNHEY and CDR2 is SVGAGI. CDR3 residues: CASSSDGGAYEQYF. The CDR3 nucleotides read TGTGCCAGCAGTTCAGACGGGGGAGCCTACGAGCAGTACTTC.

V usage is TRBV10-3 and J usage is TRBJ2-2; 8 nucleotides match TRBD2. Trimming removed 4 bases from V and 3 bases from J; junction bases left unmatched: 13. CDR3 length: 18 residues. Germline assignment: CDR1 ENHRY and CDR2 SYGVKD. CDR3 amino acids: CAISARAAGVLDTGELFF. The CDR3, as DNA: TGTGCCATCAGTGCCAGGGCAGCGGGAGTATTGGACACCGGGGAGCTGTTTTTT.

The chain joins TRBV28 to TRBJ1-5; D is uncertain. Germline CDR1 reads MDHEN; CDR2 reads SYDVKM. The CDR3 is 12 residues long. V was trimmed by 1 base and J by 7 bases, leaving 5 bases between them. CDR3 in amino acids: CASSLSVQPQHF. The DNA for the CDR3 is TGTGCCAGCAGTTTATCCGTACAGCCCCAGCATTTT.

This clone was seen only once. The V call is TRBV6-5, the J call TRBJ1-2, with 11 bases that match TRBD1. CDR1 MNHEY and CDR2 SVGAGI come from the germline V gene. The CDR3 loop spans 15 amino acids. V trimming: 6 bases; J trimming: 7 bases; junction bases outside the gene matches: 10. CDR3 DNA sequence: TGTGCCAGCAGCCCCGGGACAGGGGGATTAAGTGGCTACACCTTC. This gives the protein CASSPGTGGLSGYTF.

V gene TRBV11-2 combines with J gene TRBJ2-5; 8 positions agree with TRBD2. Germline V gives CDR1 SGHAT, CDR2 FQNNGV. The length of the CDR3 is 16 residues. Trimming removed 5 bases from V and 5 bases from J; junction bases left unmatched: 13. CDR3 loop: CASSHGGAASGETQYF. The CDR3 DNA sequence: TGTGCCAGCAGCCACGGGGGGGCGGCCTCGGGGGAGACCCAGTACTTC.

The CDR3 DNA reads TGTGCCAGCAGTTACGGTGGTTGGGCAGCCGGAAACACCATATATTTT. Its translation is CASSYGGWAAGNTIYF. The J gene is TRBJ1-3, the V gene TRBV6-6; D is unclear. The CDR3 sequence is 16 residues long. V shed 2 bases and J shed 4 bases, with 15 bases lying between them. CDR1 is MNHNY, CDR2 SVGAGI, per germline (reference sequence).

This rearrangement joins TRBV28 to TRBJ2-1; D gene unclear. With 4 bases removed from V and 0 bases from J, the gap between germline ends came to 13 bases. The CDR3 loop spans 16 amino acids. Germline V CDR1 and CDR2: MDHEN, SYDVKM. The CDR3 DNA is TGTGCCAGCAGTTCCGTCTCGCGGAGCTCCTACAATGAGCAGTTCTTC. It translates to CASSSVSRSSYNEQFF.

The gene calls are TRBV2 and TRBJ2-5; TRBD2 matches at 8 bases. After removal of 1 base from V and 4 bases from J, the junction contained 5 bases not matched to a gene. CDR3 length: 15 amino acids. Germline V CDR1 and CDR2: SNHLY, FYNNEI. This CDR3 reads CASSEGLTSVETQYF. CDR3 sequence (DNA): TGTGCCAGCAGTGAAGGTTTGACTAGCGTAGAGACCCAGTACTTC.

The chain has TRBV24-1 and TRBJ1-5, with D perhaps TRBD1 (5 bases). Germline V lookup: CDR1 KGHDR, CDR2 SFDVKD. Trimming shortened V by 9 bases and J by 2 bases, and 16 bases separated the two germline ends. This CDR3 spans 15 amino acids. The CDR3 DNA reads as TGTGCCACCGGGGATTCAGGGATGGGCAATCAGCCCCAGCATTTT. Translating it yields CATGDSGMGNQPQHF.

In nucleotides, the CDR3 is TGTGCCAGCAGCCAAGCCCCCGGGACAGGCTATGGCTACACCTTC. Translated: CASSQAPGTGYGYTF. The chain recombines TRBV3-1 (or the pseudogene TRBV3-2) with TRBJ1-2; TRBD1 matches at 8 bases. CDR3 length: 15 residues. The germline gives CDR1 LGHDT, CDR2 YNNKEL (reference sequence). After removal of 1 base from V and 4 bases from J, the junction contained 5 bases not matched to a gene.

The chain carries TRBV19 and TRBJ2-3, with a possible D match to TRBD1 (5 bases). The V end lost 5 bases, the J end lost 3 bases, and 12 bases lay between the germline ends. The CDR3 extends over 14 amino acids. The germline V gene encodes CDR1 LNHDA and CDR2 SQIVND (reference sequence). The CDR3 is CASSLSGNTDTQYF. The CDR3, as DNA: TGTGCCAGTAGTCTCTCAGGGAATACAGATACGCAGTATTTT. The full variable domain, completed using reference TRBV19 and TRBJ2-3, is DGGITQSPKYLFRKEGQNVTLSCEQNLNHDAMYWYRQDPGQGLRLIYYSQIVNDFQKGDIAEGYSVSREKKESFPLTVTSAQKNPTAFYLCASSLSGNTDTQYFGPGTRLTVL.

The rearrangement links TRBV6-5 to TRBJ1-5; 9 bases match TRBD1. Trimming at V came to 11 bases and at J to 4 bases, leaving 9 bases not matched to a gene. The CDR3 spans 14 residues. The germline V gene has CDR1 MNHEY and CDR2 SVGAGI. DNA of the CDR3: TGTGCCGCGGTCCACGGACAGGGGAATCAGCCCCAGCATTTT. Protein: CAAVHGQGNQPQHF.

The rearrangement joins TRBV27 to TRBJ1-1, with D uncertain. The germline V gene encodes CDR1 MNHEY and CDR2 SMNVEV (reference sequence). The CDR3 length is 13 residues. Between the trimmed V and J ends, which lost 6 bases and 0 bases, there was a span of 8 bases. CDR3 residues: CASSETMNTEAFF. CDR3 nucleotides: TGTGCCAGCAGCGAGACAATGAACACTGAAGCTTTCTTT.

The chain carries TRBV10-3 and TRBJ2-7, with TRBD1 as a possible D gene (5 bases). CDR3 size: 11 residues. V was trimmed by 6 bases and J by 3 bases, leaving 6 bases between them. Germline V CDR1 and CDR2: ENHRY, SYGVKD. Here the CDR3 reads CAIRDNYEQYF. CDR3 nucleotide sequence: TGTGCCATCAGGGACAACTACGAGCAGTACTTC.

V and J are TRBV2 and TRBJ1-2; TRBD1 aligns across 9 bases. The CDR3 contains 14 residues. Germline V gene data show CDR1 as SNHLY and CDR2 as FYNNEI. After removal of 6 bases from V and 2 bases from J, the junction contained 4 bases not matched to a gene. CDR3: CASRRQGENYGYTF. The CDR3 DNA reads TGTGCCAGCAGACGACAGGGGGAAAACTATGGCTACACCTTC.

The chain joins TRBV5-6 to TRBJ1-6, with no clear D. This CDR3 is built from 15 residues. In germline, CDR1 is SGHDT, CDR2 YYEEEE. V was shortened by 4 bases and J by 7 bases, with 15 bases between the two germline ends. The CDR3: CASSQYTELNSPLHF. CDR3 DNA: TGTGCCAGCAGCCAATATACAGAGCTAAATTCACCCCTCCACTTT.

The chain joins TRBV6-1 to TRBJ2-7, with a possible D match to TRBD1 (7 bases). The CDR3 extends over 14 amino acids. Germline V CDR1 and CDR2: MNHNS, SASEGT. V lost 0 bases, J lost 6 bases, and 12 bases lay in between. In DNA form, the CDR3 reads TGTGCCAGCAGTGAAGCCTCAGGGGGGCTCGAGCAGTACTTC. Translation: CASSEASGGLEQYF.

The gene calls are TRBV11-2 and TRBJ1-2; D may be TRBD1 (6 bases). The ends were cut back, 1 base at V and 7 bases at J, with 13 bases in the middle. The CDR3 is 14 amino acids. Germline CDR1 reads SGHAT; CDR2 reads FQNNGV. DNA of the CDR3: TGTGCCAGCAGCTTAGCAGGGGCTATTTCTGGCTACACCTTC. Encoded protein: CASSLAGAISGYTF.

This sequence joins TRBV19 and TRBJ2-5, with D perhaps matching TRBD1 (6 bases). From germline, CDR1 is LNHDA and CDR2 SQIVND (reference sequence). CDR3 length: 14 residues. The V gene lost 1 base and the J gene lost 5 bases, with 11 bases spanning the gap. CDR3: CASSIVQGGETQYF. The DNA for the CDR3 is TGTGCCAGTAGTATAGTACAGGGTGGGGAGACCCAGTACTTC.

This clone showed up just once. This CDR3 is CATRTSGGDTQYF. For the CDR3, the DNA is TGTGCCACCAGGACTAGCGGGGGAGATACGCAGTATTTT. J is TRBJ2-3 and V is TRBV2; 13 bases map to TRBD2. The CDR3 consists of 13 residues. Germline V gene lookup returns CDR1 SNHLY and CDR2 FYNNEI. V was clipped by 10 bases and J by 5 bases; unmatched bases: 3.

In its sample, this clone was seen a few times. V and J are TRBV29-1 and TRBJ2-2, with a tentative D call TRBD2 (5 bases). Trimming pared 6 bases from V and 1 base from J, leaving 15 bases between. The CDR3 is 15 residues long. Germline CDR1 SQVTM, CDR2 ANQGSEA. The CDR3 nucleotides are TGCAGCGTCCGAAGTGGACTTAGGAACACCGGGGAGCTGTTTTTT. It specifies CSVRSGLRNTGELFF.

As to this clone: The junction departs from the called germline gene at one end, perhaps through a read error. This specimen includes other DNA sequences encoding the same CDR3. This chain uses TRBV5-1 with TRBJ2-2; TRBD1 matches at 9 bases. Germline CDR1 is SGHRS and CDR2 is YFSETQ. This CDR3 spans 18 amino acids. This CDR3 reads CASTAGNGGTGYTGELFF. In nucleotides, the CDR3 is TGTGCCAGCACCGCAGGTAACGGCGGGACAGGGTACACCGGGGAGCTGTTTTTT.

The chain links TRBV11-2 to TRBJ1-5; 8 nucleotides agree with TRBD1. J was trimmed by 4 bases and V by 5 bases; bases with no gene match: 7. Germline CDR1 reads SGHAT; CDR2 reads FQNNGV. The CDR3 is 15 residues long. CDR3 residues: CASSLGQASNQPQHF. CDR3 nucleotide sequence: TGTGCCAGCAGCCTGGGACAGGCCTCGAATCAGCCCCAGCATTTT.

J is TRBJ2-3 and V is TRBV19; the match to TRBD2 covers 9 bases. This CDR3 region has 16 residues. With 3 bases clipped from V and 0 bases from J, the junction kept 4 bases outside the gene matches. The V gene's germline CDR1 is LNHDA and CDR2 SQIVND (reference sequence). The CDR3, as DNA: TGTGCCAGTAGTATGCTAACTAGCGGGAGCACAGATACGCAGTATTTT. Translating gives CASSMLTSGSTDTQYF.

V gene TRBV7-2 combines with J gene TRBJ2-5; 8 bases map to TRBD1. V lost 4 bases, J lost 5 bases, and 6 bases stayed unmatched. Per the germline V gene, CDR1 is SGHTA and CDR2 is FQGNSA. This CDR3 is built from 14 residues. CDR3 nucleotide sequence: TGTGCCAGCAGCTGGGCAGGGGGCGGGGAGACCCAGTACTTC. Encoded protein: CASSWAGGGETQYF.